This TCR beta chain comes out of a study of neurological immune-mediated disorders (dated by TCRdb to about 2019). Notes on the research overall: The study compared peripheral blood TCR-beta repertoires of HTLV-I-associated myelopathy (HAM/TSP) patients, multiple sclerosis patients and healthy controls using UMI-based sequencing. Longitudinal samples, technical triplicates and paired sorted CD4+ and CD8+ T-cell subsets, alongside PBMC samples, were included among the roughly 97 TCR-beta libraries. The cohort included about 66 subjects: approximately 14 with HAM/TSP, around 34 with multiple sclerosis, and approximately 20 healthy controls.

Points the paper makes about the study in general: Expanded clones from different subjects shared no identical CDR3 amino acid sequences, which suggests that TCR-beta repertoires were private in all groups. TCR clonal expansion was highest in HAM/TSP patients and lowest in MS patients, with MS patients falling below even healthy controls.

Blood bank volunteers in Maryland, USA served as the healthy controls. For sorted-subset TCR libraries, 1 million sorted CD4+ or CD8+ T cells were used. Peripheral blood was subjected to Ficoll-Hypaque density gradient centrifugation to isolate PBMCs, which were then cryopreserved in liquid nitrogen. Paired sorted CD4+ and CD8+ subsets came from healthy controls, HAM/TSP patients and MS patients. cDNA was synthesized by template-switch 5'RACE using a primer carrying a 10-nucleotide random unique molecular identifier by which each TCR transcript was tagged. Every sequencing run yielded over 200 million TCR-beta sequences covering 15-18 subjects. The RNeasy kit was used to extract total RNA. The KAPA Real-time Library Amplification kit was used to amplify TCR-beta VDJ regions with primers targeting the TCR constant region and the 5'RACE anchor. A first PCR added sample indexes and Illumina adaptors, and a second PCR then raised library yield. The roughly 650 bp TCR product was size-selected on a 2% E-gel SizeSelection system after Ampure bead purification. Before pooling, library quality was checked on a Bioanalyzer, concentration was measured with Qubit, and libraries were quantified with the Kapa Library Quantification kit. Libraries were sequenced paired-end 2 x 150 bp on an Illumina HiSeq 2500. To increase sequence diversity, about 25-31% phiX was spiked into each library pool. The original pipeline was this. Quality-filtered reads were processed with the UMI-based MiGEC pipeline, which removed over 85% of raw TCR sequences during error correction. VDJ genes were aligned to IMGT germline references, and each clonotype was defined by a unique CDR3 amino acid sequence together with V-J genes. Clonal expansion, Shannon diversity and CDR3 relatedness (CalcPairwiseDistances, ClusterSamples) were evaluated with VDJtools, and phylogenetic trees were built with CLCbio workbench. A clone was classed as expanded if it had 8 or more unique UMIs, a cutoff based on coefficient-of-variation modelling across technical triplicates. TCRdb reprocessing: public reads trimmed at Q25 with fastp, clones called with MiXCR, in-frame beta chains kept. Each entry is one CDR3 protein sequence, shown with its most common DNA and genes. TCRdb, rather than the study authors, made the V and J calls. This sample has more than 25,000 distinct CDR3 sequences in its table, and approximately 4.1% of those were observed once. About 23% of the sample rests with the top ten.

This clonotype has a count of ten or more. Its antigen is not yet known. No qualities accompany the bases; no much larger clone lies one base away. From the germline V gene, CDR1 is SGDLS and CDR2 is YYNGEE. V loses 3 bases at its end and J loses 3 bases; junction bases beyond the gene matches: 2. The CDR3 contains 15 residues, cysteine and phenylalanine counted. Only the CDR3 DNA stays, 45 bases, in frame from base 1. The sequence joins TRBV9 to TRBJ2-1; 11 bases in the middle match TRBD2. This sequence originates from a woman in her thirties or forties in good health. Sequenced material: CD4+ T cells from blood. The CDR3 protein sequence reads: CASSGTSGGYNEQFF. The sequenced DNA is TGTGCCAGCAGCGGAACTAGCGGGGGCTACAATGAGCAGTTCTTC. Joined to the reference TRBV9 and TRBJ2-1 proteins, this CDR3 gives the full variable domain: DSGVTQTPKHLITATGQRVTLRCSPRSGDLSVYWYQQSLDQGLQFLIQYYNGEERAKGNILERFSAQQFPDLHSELNLSSLELGDSALYFCASSGTSGGYNEQFFGPGTRLTVL.